The rows below give T cell receptor beta chains drawn from one sample of a study of CD8 T cells in Susac syndrome. TCRdb analysed the immunoSEQ multiplex PCR reads with MiXCR anew, one entry per CDR3 protein. The repertoire has around 20,000 distinct CDR3 sequences, around 95% of them found once; the top ten carry about 0.23%. The sample taken for sequencing was CD8+ T cells from PBMCs. The receptors shown here come from a human donor in good health. The CDR3 runs from the conserved cysteine through the conserved F or W. D genes are given only for firm matches. The size field is filled for only some rows; it gives once, few, many or a size class.

j_call: TRBJ2-7; clone_size: -; v_call: TRBV7-3; d_call: -; cdr3_nt: TGTGCCAGCACCCGCTGGCAGGTCGGGCACGAGCAGTACTTC; cdr3_aa: CASTRWQVGHEQYF
j_call: TRBJ1-1; clone_size: -; v_call: TRBV6-2/TRBV6-3; d_call: TRBD1; cdr3_nt: TGTGCCAGCAGTTACCCACGCAACAGGGGCATATGGAACACTGAAGCTTTCTTT; cdr3_aa: CASSYPRNRGIWNTEAFF
j_call: TRBJ2-2; clone_size: once; v_call: TRBV7-8; d_call: TRBD2; cdr3_nt: TGTGCCAGCAGCTTAGCCCTAGCGGGGTCCACCGGGGAGCTGTTTTTT; cdr3_aa: CASSLALAGSTGELFF
j_call: TRBJ1-4; clone_size: -; v_call: TRBV14; d_call: -; cdr3_nt: TGTGCCAGCAGGGGATGGGACAATGAAAAACTGTTTTTT; cdr3_aa: CASRGWDNEKLFF
j_call: TRBJ1-2; clone_size: -; v_call: TRBV29-1; d_call: -; cdr3_nt: TGCAGCGTTGGATGGGTAGGTGGGAAAAAAAACACCTTC; cdr3_aa: CSVGWVGGKKNTF
j_call: TRBJ2-7; clone_size: -; v_call: TRBV7-9; d_call: -; cdr3_nt: TGTGCCAGCAGCTCAGAAAGCAGCTACGAGCAGTACTTC; cdr3_aa: CASSSESSYEQYF
j_call: TRBJ1-1; clone_size: -; v_call: TRBV3-1; d_call: -; cdr3_nt: TGTGCCAGCAGCCAAGTTCCGAGGCGTGAAGCTTTCTTT; cdr3_aa: CASSQVPRREAFF
j_call: TRBJ2-5; clone_size: -; v_call: TRBV4-1; d_call: -; cdr3_nt: TGCGCCAGCAGCCAAAGCCGGGACCAAGAGACCCAGTACTTC; cdr3_aa: CASSQSRDQETQYF
j_call: TRBJ2-6; clone_size: -; v_call: TRBV7-2; d_call: -; cdr3_nt: TGTGCCAGCAGTGGAGTCTCTGGGGCCAACGTCCTGACTTTC; cdr3_aa: CASSGVSGANVLTF
j_call: TRBJ1-5; clone_size: -; v_call: TRBV10-3; d_call: -; cdr3_nt: TGTGCCATCAGTGAGTCTGGCGGCCCTATCGGGCCCCAGCATTTT; cdr3_aa: CAISESGGPIGPQHF
j_call: TRBJ1-4; clone_size: -; v_call: TRBV28; d_call: -; cdr3_nt: TGTGCCAGCAGTTTAAACGGGATAGGCAGTCCCAATGAAAAACTGTTTTTT; cdr3_aa: CASSLNGIGSPNEKLFF
j_call: TRBJ2-1; clone_size: once; v_call: TRBV7-6; d_call: TRBD1; cdr3_nt: TGTGCCAGCAGCTCCTGGACAGGGGAGAATGAGCAGTTCTTC; cdr3_aa: CASSSWTGENEQFF
j_call: TRBJ2-5; clone_size: -; v_call: TRBV7-8; d_call: TRBD2; cdr3_nt: TGTGCCAGCAGCTTAGAGAAGGGGATGGTCGGACTAGCGGGACCATCGGAAGAGACCCAGTACTTC; cdr3_aa: CASSLEKGMVGLAGPSEETQYF
j_call: TRBJ2-5; clone_size: -; v_call: TRBV13; d_call: -; cdr3_nt: TGTGCCAGCAGCCCACTCTTTGGGACCAAGGAGACCCAGTACTTC; cdr3_aa: CASSPLFGTKETQYF
j_call: TRBJ2-2; clone_size: once; v_call: TRBV9; d_call: TRBD2; cdr3_nt: TGTGCCAGCACCTTAGGAGCGGGAAACACCGGGGAGCTGTTTTTT; cdr3_aa: CASTLGAGNTGELFF
j_call: TRBJ2-2; clone_size: -; v_call: TRBV4-3; d_call: TRBD2; cdr3_nt: TGCGCCAGCAGCCAGACCCTTCTAGCGGGAGACACCGGGGAGCTGTTTTTT; cdr3_aa: CASSQTLLAGDTGELFF
j_call: TRBJ2-3; clone_size: -; v_call: TRBV7-9; d_call: -; cdr3_nt: TGTGCCAGCGGAGATAGTGAAACAGATACGCAGTATTTT; cdr3_aa: CASGDSETDTQYF
j_call: TRBJ2-1; clone_size: -; v_call: TRBV6-5; d_call: TRBD2; cdr3_nt: TGTGCCAGCAGTTACTCATTGGGACTAACCAATGAGCAGTTCTTC; cdr3_aa: CASSYSLGLTNEQFF
j_call: TRBJ2-3; clone_size: -; v_call: TRBV7-2; d_call: -; cdr3_nt: TGTGCCAGCAGCCCCGGGGGAGATACGCAGTATTTT; cdr3_aa: CASSPGGDTQYF
j_call: TRBJ2-6; clone_size: -; v_call: TRBV21-1; d_call: -; cdr3_nt: TGTGCCAGCAGCAAAGCTTTGACTTCTGGGGCCAACGTCCTGACTTTC; cdr3_aa: CASSKALTSGANVLTF
j_call: TRBJ2-7; clone_size: -; v_call: TRBV28; d_call: TRBD2; cdr3_nt: TGTGCCACCAATAAACTAGCGGAGGTAAACTACGAGCAGTACTTC; cdr3_aa: CATNKLAEVNYEQYF
j_call: TRBJ1-5; clone_size: once; v_call: TRBV6-5; d_call: TRBD1; cdr3_nt: TGTGCCAGCGCGTTAGGGCAGGGGGATCAGCCCCAGCATTTT; cdr3_aa: CASALGQGDQPQHF
j_call: TRBJ1-5; clone_size: -; v_call: TRBV4-1; d_call: -; cdr3_nt: TGCGCCAGCAGCCAGATAGGGGATGATCAGCCCCAGCATTTT; cdr3_aa: CASSQIGDDQPQHF
j_call: TRBJ2-7; clone_size: -; v_call: TRBV13; d_call: -; cdr3_nt: TGTGCCAGCAGCCATCATATAGGGTCCTACGAGCAGTACTTC; cdr3_aa: CASSHHIGSYEQYF
j_call: TRBJ2-3; clone_size: -; v_call: TRBV28; d_call: TRBD2; cdr3_nt: TGTGCCAGCAGTTTTCTAGCGGGAAAAACAGATACGCAGTATTTT; cdr3_aa: CASSFLAGKTDTQYF
j_call: TRBJ1-1; clone_size: -; v_call: TRBV19; d_call: -; cdr3_nt: TGTGCCAGTAGTATAGCGGGCAGCACTGAAGCTTTCTTT; cdr3_aa: CASSIAGSTEAFF
j_call: TRBJ2-7; clone_size: -; v_call: TRBV20-1; d_call: -; cdr3_nt: TGCAGTGCTCATATCATCCCAAGACACGACGGGCCCTACGAGCAGTACTTC; cdr3_aa: CSAHIIPRHDGPYEQYF
j_call: TRBJ2-2; clone_size: -; v_call: TRBV5-1; d_call: TRBD1; cdr3_nt: TGCGCCAGCAGCACCGACAGGGACAACACCGGGGAGCTGTTTTTT; cdr3_aa: CASSTDRDNTGELFF
j_call: TRBJ1-1; clone_size: -; v_call: TRBV30; d_call: -; cdr3_nt: TGTGCCGGGAACGAGGGGCGGGACACTGAAGCTTTCTTT; cdr3_aa: CAGNEGRDTEAFF
j_call: TRBJ2-3; clone_size: -; v_call: TRBV5-1; d_call: TRBD1; cdr3_nt: TGCGCCAGCAGCTACCGGGACAGGGGGCTAGATACGCAGTATTTT; cdr3_aa: CASSYRDRGLDTQYF
j_call: TRBJ1-1; clone_size: -; v_call: TRBV19; d_call: -; cdr3_nt: TGTGCCAGTAGTATAGATGATATGAACACTGAAGCTTTCTTT; cdr3_aa: CASSIDDMNTEAFF
j_call: TRBJ2-7; clone_size: -; v_call: TRBV10-3; d_call: -; cdr3_nt: TGTGCCATCAGTGATGGGGGGGACAGCTTCCCCTACGAGCAGTACTTC; cdr3_aa: CAISDGGDSFPYEQYF
j_call: TRBJ2-4; clone_size: few; v_call: TRBV27; d_call: -; cdr3_nt: TGTGCCAGCATGGCCCTTTGGGCCAAAAACATTCAGTACTTC; cdr3_aa: CASMALWAKNIQYF
j_call: TRBJ2-4; clone_size: -; v_call: TRBV28; d_call: TRBD1; cdr3_nt: TGTGCCAGCAGTTTAAAACTTTCAGGACAGGTTTTGTACATTCAGTACTTC; cdr3_aa: CASSLKLSGQVLYIQYF
j_call: TRBJ2-1; clone_size: -; v_call: TRBV6-2/TRBV6-3; d_call: TRBD2; cdr3_nt: TGTGCCAGCAGCCCCCAGCGGGCTAGCGGGGGTGGTGAGCAGTTCTTC; cdr3_aa: CASSPQRASGGGEQFF
j_call: TRBJ2-2; clone_size: -; v_call: TRBV28; d_call: -; cdr3_nt: TGTGCCAGCAGTACCCCCCGGGGGCGGGCCACCGGGGAGCTGTTTTTT; cdr3_aa: CASSTPRGRATGELFF
j_call: TRBJ1-2; clone_size: -; v_call: TRBV7-9; d_call: -; cdr3_nt: TGTGCCAGCAGCTCCCCGATAGGAATTGGCTACACCTTC; cdr3_aa: CASSSPIGIGYTF
j_call: TRBJ1-1; clone_size: -; v_call: TRBV7-9; d_call: TRBD1; cdr3_nt: TGTGCCAGCAGCCCTCGTCCCGGGACAGCTCCGAACACTGAAGCTTTCTTT; cdr3_aa: CASSPRPGTAPNTEAFF
j_call: TRBJ2-5; clone_size: -; v_call: TRBV12-3/TRBV12-4; d_call: TRBD2; cdr3_nt: TGTGCCAGTAGAACTAGCGGGGCCCAAGAAAGGGAGACCCAGTACTTC; cdr3_aa: CASRTSGAQERETQYF
j_call: TRBJ2-5; clone_size: -; v_call: TRBV9; d_call: -; cdr3_nt: TGTGCCAGCAGCGGTACGATGGGGGTAGAGACCCAGTACTTC; cdr3_aa: CASSGTMGVETQYF
j_call: TRBJ2-6; clone_size: once; v_call: TRBV19; d_call: TRBD2; cdr3_nt: TGTGCCAGTAGTACCCTCCTGGGAGGGACCGGGGCCAACGTCCTGACTTTC; cdr3_aa: CASSTLLGGTGANVLTF
j_call: TRBJ2-2; clone_size: -; v_call: TRBV19; d_call: TRBD1; cdr3_nt: TGTGCCAGTACCGCTGGGACAGCCGACACCGGGGAGCTGTTTTTT; cdr3_aa: CASTAGTADTGELFF
j_call: TRBJ1-1; clone_size: -; v_call: TRBV27; d_call: TRBD1; cdr3_nt: TGTGCCAGCAGTTTAATTGGGACAGGGTGGACTGAAGCTTTCTTT; cdr3_aa: CASSLIGTGWTEAFF
j_call: TRBJ2-1; clone_size: -; v_call: TRBV2; d_call: -; cdr3_nt: TGTGCCAGCAGTGAAGCCTACTACAATGAGCAGTTCTTC; cdr3_aa: CASSEAYYNEQFF
j_call: TRBJ1-1; clone_size: -; v_call: TRBV30; d_call: -; cdr3_nt: TGTGCCTGGAGTGTAATAGGGGGCACTGAAGCTTTCTTT; cdr3_aa: CAWSVIGGTEAFF
j_call: TRBJ2-1; clone_size: once; v_call: TRBV27; d_call: TRBD2; cdr3_nt: TGTGCCAGCAGTTTATCGTTACTAGCGGGACCCCCGAATGAGCAGTTCTTC; cdr3_aa: CASSLSLLAGPPNEQFF
j_call: TRBJ2-3; clone_size: -; v_call: TRBV18; d_call: TRBD2; cdr3_nt: TGTGCCAGCTCACCAGAAGCGGGAGCGGGCACAGATACGCAGTATTTT; cdr3_aa: CASSPEAGAGTDTQYF
j_call: TRBJ2-5; clone_size: once; v_call: TRBV7-9; d_call: -; cdr3_nt: TGTGCCGGAACGGACAAGAAAGAGACCCAGTACTTC; cdr3_aa: CAGTDKKETQYF
j_call: TRBJ1-5; clone_size: -; v_call: TRBV19; d_call: TRBD1; cdr3_nt: TGTGCCAGTAGCCCAGGGGGTGGCGGTAGCAATCAGCCCCAGCATTTT; cdr3_aa: CASSPGGGGSNQPQHF
j_call: TRBJ2-3; clone_size: -; v_call: TRBV7-9; d_call: -; cdr3_nt: TGTGCCAGCAGCTTAGAGTCCCCAAAGGGCACAGATACGCAGTATTTT; cdr3_aa: CASSLESPKGTDTQYF
j_call: TRBJ2-3; clone_size: once; v_call: TRBV28; d_call: -; cdr3_nt: TGTGCCAGCAGTTTGATCGGGGACACAGATACGCAGTATTTT; cdr3_aa: CASSLIGDTDTQYF
j_call: TRBJ2-7; clone_size: few; v_call: TRBV7-9; d_call: -; cdr3_nt: TGTGCCAGCAGCCCCCGGGGGGAGGTCGGCAGGGGATACGAGCAGTACTTC; cdr3_aa: CASSPRGEVGRGYEQYF
j_call: TRBJ2-3; clone_size: -; v_call: TRBV2; d_call: -; cdr3_nt: TGTGCCAGCATACCGGGCACCACAGATACGCAGTATTTT; cdr3_aa: CASIPGTTDTQYF
j_call: TRBJ2-2; clone_size: -; v_call: TRBV13; d_call: -; cdr3_nt: TGTGCCAGCAGCCTCACCGGGGAGCTGTTTTTT; cdr3_aa: CASSLTGELFF
j_call: TRBJ2-5; clone_size: -; v_call: TRBV27; d_call: TRBD1; cdr3_nt: TGTGCCAGCAGTTTAATGGGACAGGGGTCGCTTGCGACCCAGTACTTC; cdr3_aa: CASSLMGQGSLATQYF